These 5 T cell receptor beta chains came from one sample sequenced in a study of control samples from healthy donors and cancer patients. Method: immunoSEQ multiplex PCR; TCRdb's copy keeps in-frame clones and lacks some. The sample lists roughly 130,000 clones, 88% occurring once. Sequencing was performed on blood. Source of these receptors: a man aged 45-60 years in good health.

The chain is built from TRBV6-1 and TRBJ2-3; perhaps TRBD2 as D (6 bases). The germline V and J ends were trimmed by 3 bases and 5 bases, with 21 bases remaining between them. The CDR3 has 17 residues. CDR1 is MNHNS, CDR2 SASEGT, per germline. The CDR3 nucleotides are TGTGCCAGCAGTGACCTGTTGGGAGGCTCCATGGGAGATACGCAGTATTTT. Protein: CASSDLLGGSMGDTQYF.

This chain connects TRBV7-9 to TRBJ2-1; D remains unclear. From germline, CDR1 is SEHNR and CDR2 FQNEAQ (reference sequence). V was clipped by 7 bases and J by 2 bases, with 18 bases between them. The CDR3 is 16 residues long. Here the CDR3 DNA reads TGTGCCAGCACCCAACCCGGTGACATCGCCTACAATGAGCAGTTCTTC. It is translated as CASTQPGDIAYNEQFF.

This clone was recorded a few times. The J gene is TRBJ1-6, the V gene TRBV30, with D possibly TRBD1 on 5 matching bases. Trimming left V 4 bases short and J 7 bases short, with 11 bases between. The CDR3 is made up of 13 amino acids. Germline V gives CDR1 GTSNPN, CDR2 SVGIG (reference sequence). CDR3 bases: TGTGCCTGGACCCCAAGGGGAAATTCACCCCTCCACTTT. Translation gives CAWTPRGNSPLHF.

The chain uses TRBV24-1 and TRBJ2-1; D perhaps matches TRBD1 (6 bases). Trimming pared 3 bases from V and 0 bases from J, leaving 11 bases between. Germline lookup yields CDR1 KGHDR and CDR2 SFDVKD. This CDR3 is 16 amino acids long. CDR3 DNA: TGTGCCACCAGTGATCCAGGGGAAAGCTCCTACAATGAGCAGTTCTTC. Residues: CATSDPGESSYNEQFF.

The rearrangement links TRBV7-8 to TRBJ1-1; no reliable D call. The CDR3 sequence is 15 residues long. Trimming removed 5 bases from V and 7 bases from J, with 20 bases in between. Germline CDR1 and CDR2: SGHVS and FQNEAQ. The CDR3 DNA reads TGTGCCAGCAGCCCCTCACGGTTTAGGGCGGGTGAAGCTTTCTTT. Protein sequence: CASSPSRFRAGEAFF.